These 21 T cell receptor beta chains originate from one sample sequenced in a study of shared clonotypes between healthy human individuals. As defined, naive CD8 cells were CD45RO-negative and positively selected for CCR7, with terminally differentiated effector memory CD45RA+ cells excluded. Assay used: immunoSEQ multiplex PCR; TCRdb lists only in-frame clones, some missing. The data show about 580,000 clones, roughly 98% seen once. The sequenced sample consisted of naive CD8+ T cells sorted from blood. The receptors were sampled from a young man in good health.

The chain employs TRBV29-1 and TRBJ1-2; D uncertain. The germline CDR1 and CDR2 sequences are SQVTM and ANQGSEA. V was shortened by 5 bases and J by 3 bases, with 16 bases between the two germline ends. The length of the CDR3 is 14 residues. The CDR3 DNA reads TGCAGCGTTATTTTGGGCCGGAGGGACTATGGCTACACCTTC. This codes for CSVILGRRDYGYTF.

The chain uses TRBV27 and TRBJ2-1; D gene uncertain. Germline-derived CDR1 and CDR2 are MNHEY and SMNVEV (reference sequence). Trimming removed 3 bases from V and 0 bases from J, with 12 bases in between. This CDR3 is 16 amino acids long. In DNA, the CDR3 is TGTGCCAGCAGTTTCCTGTTACAGAGCTCCTACAATGAGCAGTTCTTC. Translating it yields CASSFLLQSSYNEQFF.

V is TRBV9 and J is TRBJ2-7; D possibly corresponds to TRBD2 (6 bases). The V gene's germline CDR1 is SGDLS and CDR2 YYNGEE. The length of the CDR3 is 16 residues. V lost 0 bases, J lost 2 bases, and 15 bases lay in between. CDR3 coding DNA: TGTGCCAGCAGCGTAGGGCCACCCGGGAGCCCCTACGAGCAGTACTTC. Protein sequence: CASSVGPPGSPYEQYF.

The V call is TRBV9, the J call TRBJ2-3; no clear D gene. V was trimmed by 3 bases and J by 2 bases, leaving 16 bases between them. The germline V gene encodes CDR1 SGDLS and CDR2 YYNGEE. The CDR3 is made up of 16 amino acids. CDR3 amino acids: CASSEGLGVHTDTQYF. CDR3 nucleotide sequence: TGTGCCAGCAGCGAGGGCCTAGGCGTACACACAGATACGCAGTATTTT.

The V call is TRBV19, the J call TRBJ2-7, with D possibly matching TRBD1 (5 bases). Per the germline V gene, CDR1 is LNHDA and CDR2 is SQIVND (reference sequence). This CDR3 has 13 residues. The germline V and J ends were trimmed by 1 base and 5 bases, with 9 bases remaining between them. CDR3 in DNA: TGTGCCAGTAGTATAGTTTCCAGGGACGAGCAGTACTTC. This translates into CASSIVSRDEQYF.

The chain has TRBV6-1 and TRBJ1-2; TRBD1 might be the D (6 bases). Germline-derived CDR1 and CDR2 are MNHNS and SASEGT. Trimming removed 6 bases at V and 8 bases at J, with 10 bases between. The CDR3 runs 11 residues. The DNA for the CDR3 is TGTGCCAGCAGAACAGGGTGGGGCTACACCTTC. It codes for CASRTGWGYTF.

This clone was picked up one time. The J gene is TRBJ2-7, the V gene TRBV10-2; D remains ambiguous. The germline V gene encodes CDR1 WSHSY and CDR2 SAAADI. V was pared by 8 bases and J by 2 bases, with 10 bases between. The CDR3 sequence is 12 residues long. CDR3 protein: CASFPGTYEQYF. CDR3 nucleotides: TGCGCCAGCTTCCCAGGTACCTACGAGCAGTACTTC.

The chain recombines TRBV5-4 with TRBJ2-7, with D hard to call. V was clipped by 3 bases and J by 2 bases, with 18 bases between them. This CDR3 comprises 16 residues. Germline values: CDR1 SGHNT, CDR2 YYREEE (reference sequence). The CDR3 here is CASSSNLEAGTYEQYF. The CDR3 DNA is TGTGCCAGCAGCTCTAATCTGGAAGCTGGCACCTACGAGCAGTACTTC.

Note on this clone: Relative to the germline gene, one junction end is altered; a read error may explain this. The J gene is TRBJ2-1, the V gene TRBV4-1; 8 nucleotides match TRBD1. The CDR3 length is 13 residues. Germline CDR1 MGHRA, CDR2 YSYEKL. CDR3 bases: TGCGCCAGCAGCCAAGACTGGGGACAGGTCGGGATCTTC. This encodes CASSQDWGQVGIF.

J is TRBJ1-4 and V is TRBV7-9; 8 bases agree with TRBD1. The germline CDR1 and CDR2 sequences are SEHNR and FQNEAQ (reference sequence). The V and J ends lost 3 bases and 6 bases, in that order; junction bases with no gene match: 6. The CDR3 is 15 amino acids. DNA of the CDR3: TGTGCCAGCAGCTTTCCGGGACAGGCTGATGAAAAACTGTTTTTT. Amino acid sequence: CASSFPGQADEKLFF.

The genes are TRBV28 and TRBJ2-1; 7 nucleotides line up with TRBD1. V trimming: 5 bases; J trimming: 1 base; junction bases outside the gene matches: 11. Germline V gene sequence: CDR1 MDHEN, CDR2 SYDVKM. This CDR3 spans 17 amino acids. The CDR3 reads CASSPPRGRGSYNEQFF. The CDR3 region has the DNA TGTGCCAGCAGTCCCCCGAGGGGGCGCGGGTCCTACAATGAGCAGTTCTTC.

V gene TRBV7-9 combines with J gene TRBJ2-1, with 7 bases aligning to TRBD2. The CDR3 runs to 18 residues. Germline CDR1 is SEHNR and CDR2 is FQNEAQ (reference sequence). J was trimmed by 3 bases and V by 1 base; bases with no gene match: 12. The CDR3 is CASSLDFGRESVYNEQFF. In DNA form, the CDR3 reads TGTGCCAGCAGCTTAGACTTTGGGCGGGAGTCGGTCTACAATGAGCAGTTCTTC.

V gene TRBV28 combines with J gene TRBJ2-3; no clear D gene. The germline V gene encodes CDR1 MDHEN and CDR2 SYDVKM. The CDR3 is 17 amino acids. The V gene lost 4 bases and the J gene lost 0 bases, with 17 bases spanning the gap. The CDR3 loop is CASSSPPGDSSTDTQYF. In nucleotides, the CDR3 is TGTGCCAGCAGTTCCCCCCCCGGCGACTCTAGCACAGATACGCAGTATTTT.

This clone was seen just once. This chain's CDR3 is CASSVRLAGVPGETQYF. DNA of the CDR3: TGTGCCAGCAGTGTTCGACTAGCGGGAGTACCGGGTGAGACCCAGTACTTC. This rearrangement joins TRBV25-1 to TRBJ2-5; TRBD2 matches 12 bases. Germline lookup yields CDR1 MGHDK and CDR2 SYGVNS. This CDR3 region has 17 residues. V lost 4 bases and J lost 5; bases outside the gene matches: 11.

The gene calls are TRBV7-9 and TRBJ1-2; 7 bases match TRBD1. The trim removed 6 bases at V and 5 bases at J, leaving 15 bases unmatched. The CDR3 covers 16 residues. Germline CDR1 and CDR2: SEHNR and FQNEAQ (reference sequence). In DNA, the CDR3 is TGTGCCAGCAGTTTTTTGGGATCAGACAGGGATTATGGCTACACCTTC. It is translated as CASSFLGSDRDYGYTF.

CDR3 region: CASRGGPERGYTF. As DNA, the CDR3 is TGTGCCAGCAGAGGGGGCCCAGAGAGGGGCTACACCTTC. This chain uses TRBV9 with TRBJ1-2, with 7 bases lining up with TRBD1. This CDR3 has 13 amino acids. Germline loops: CDR1 SGDLS, CDR2 YYNGEE. The V and J ends lost 5 bases and 8 bases, in that order; junction bases with no gene match: 9.

This clone was seen more than once but under ten times. The chain employs TRBV6-5 and TRBJ2-7; D tentatively reads TRBD1 or TRBD2 (5 bases each). Trimming pared 7 bases from V and 0 bases from J, leaving 7 bases between. CDR3 size: 12 residues. Germline V lookup: CDR1 MNHEY, CDR2 SVGAGI. The CDR3 is CASMGDSYEQYF. CDR3 bases: TGTGCCAGCATGGGGGACTCCTACGAGCAGTACTTC.

This chain joins TRBV10-1 and TRBJ2-3; TRBD2 agrees at 9 bases. Germline V CDR1 and CDR2: WNHNN, SYGVQD (reference sequence). The length of the CDR3 is 15 residues. With 0 bases clipped from V and 4 bases from J, the junction kept 2 bases outside the gene matches. Here the CDR3 DNA reads TGCGCCAGCAGTGAGTCCATAGCGGGAGCAGATACGCAGTATTTT. Residues: CASSESIAGADTQYF.

The genes are TRBV7-9 and TRBJ2-1; 7 bases agree with TRBD2. V shed 4 bases, J shed 7 bases, and the junction held 4 bases outside the gene matches. The germline V gene encodes CDR1 SEHNR and CDR2 FQNEAQ (reference sequence). The CDR3 sequence is 13 residues long. In DNA, the CDR3 is TGTGCCAGCAGCTGGGAGGGTCGGAATGAGCAGTTCTTC. Amino acids: CASSWEGRNEQFF.

Concerning this clone: The sample carries other DNA sequences with the same CDR3. DNA of the CDR3: TGTGCCAGCAGTTCGGGAGGCTCCTACGAGCAGTACTTC. Protein sequence: CASSSGGSYEQYF. V gene TRBV5-4 combines with J gene TRBJ2-7; 7 bases match TRBD2. V was clipped by 5 bases and J by 0 bases; unmatched bases: 2. The germline V gene has CDR1 SGHNT and CDR2 YYREEE (reference sequence). This CDR3 is 13 amino acids long.

The chain employs TRBV9 and TRBJ2-7; 9 bases are shared with TRBD1. The CDR3 has 15 amino acids. J lost 5 bases, V lost 4 bases, and 10 bases had no gene match. Germline V lookup: CDR1 SGDLS, CDR2 YYNGEE. CDR3 nucleotide sequence: TGTGCCAGCAGCACCCGGGACAGGGTTGTCGACGAGCAGTACTTC. Protein product: CASSTRDRVVDEQYF.